This TCR beta chain emerged from a study of shared clonotypes between healthy human individuals. Memory CD4+ cells were the fraction left after CD45RA+ naive selection. Assay used: immunoSEQ multiplex PCR; TCRdb lists only in-frame clones, some missing. In the table there are about 1.5 million clones, under 99% of which are singletons. Study observations and caveats: Some naive CD4 clonotypes, 4.5% to 5.5%, turned up in common across a handful of donors.

As to this clone: Its antigen is still unknown.

Germline values: CDR1 SGDLS, CDR2 YYNGEE. This CDR3 comprises 14 residues. Losses at the gene ends were 4 bases for V and 7 bases for J; bases not matched to a gene: 11. The TCR sequence derives from a man aged 30 to 39 in good health. The chain recombines TRBV9 with TRBJ2-7; 7 positions match TRBD1. The sequenced material came from naive CD4+ T cells sorted from blood. Subset denoted: CD45RA+ positively selected. CDR3 residues: CASSLGQASLEQYF. The CDR3 nucleotides are TGTGCCAGCAGCCTCGGACAGGCCTCGTTGGAGCAGTACTTC.